This T cell receptor beta chain was documented in a study of T-cell reconstitution after alpha-beta-depleted transplantation in children (dated by TCRdb to about 2016). Some background on the complete study: The study quantitatively tracked T-cell immune reconstitution after TCRalphabeta/CD19-depleted allogeneic hematopoietic cell transplantation in children using TCR repertoire profiling.

Many counts were recorded for this clonotype. What this receptor recognizes is not known. Base qualities are not at hand, and no much larger clone is one base apart. What the study reported, not specific to this receptor: The apparently early recovery of alphabetaT-cell counts about two months after transplant reportedly depended on only several hundred rapidly expanded clones that came from non-depleted graft cells. The frequencies of hyperexpanded clones fell over the following months, and after one year, T-cell counts and TCRbeta diversity were mostly attributed to newly produced T cells. In some patients, high TCRbeta diversity at day 60 was attributed to recipient T cells and intrathymic progenitors that had survived conditioning.

Explained via the paper, the treatment or condition label denotes: allogeneic hematopoietic cell transplantation with graft depleted of TCRalphabeta T cells and CD19 B cells. The transplant recipients were children given TCRalphabeta/CD19-depleted allogeneic hematopoietic cell grafts. V lost 4 bases and J lost 6 bases; the stretch between them is 11 bases long. The CDR1 and CDR2 encoded by the germline V gene are MNHNS and SASEGT. The CDR3 numbers 13 residues from cysteine through phenylalanine. This entry keeps only the CDR3 DNA: 39 bases, framed from base 1. Library preparation employed PCR. Sequencing took place on an Illumina HiSeq 2500. TCR library preparation used molecular barcoding, with unique molecular identifiers applied to normalize quantification of the TCRbeta repertoire. TCRdb cleaned the public reads at Q25 with fastp, built clones with MiXCR and kept in-frame beta chains. Identical CDR3 proteins give one entry, which carries the most common genes and DNA. The sample profile shows about 580,000 distinct CDR3 sequences; under 25% of them were found once. In total, the top ten clones hold 14% of the sample.

The V and J segments used are TRBV6-1 and TRBJ2-3, with no confident D gene call. This sequence originates from a boy less than two years old who had a stem cell transplant for acute myeloid leukemia, so the T cells may come from the graft donor. The sequencing here drew on PBMCs, mostly from graft donor cells, taken 360 days after TCRalphabeta/CD19-depleted stem cell transplant. The CDR3: CASSVMGLDTQYF. In nucleotide form, the sequence is TGTGCCAGCAGTGTTATGGGTCTGGATACGCAGTATTTT.